In this sample, the clone carrying this T cell receptor (beta chain) turned up once. Its antigen is as yet unknown. These data are taken from a study of cytotoxic CD8 clonotypes in ibrutinib-treated CLL. Some clones are missing from TCRdb's copy, which holds only in-frame ones; the method was immunoSEQ multiplex PCR. The sample records some 200,000 clones, about 72% being singletons. Trimming removed 4 bases at V and 6 bases at J, with 23 bases between. CDR1 and CDR2 from the germline V gene are SGHNT and YYREEE (reference sequence). This CDR3 spans 16 amino acids. Study-wide findings and caveats: Clonotypes that were public were uncommon, and they contracted or stayed stable on treatment.

The authors obtained about 1.9 micrograms of genomic DNA from cryopreserved PBMCs for TCR beta libraries. The chain carries TRBV5-4 and TRBJ2-7; D is unclear. The receptor comes from a human donor with chronic lymphocytic leukemia. Here the sequenced sample was PBMCs, taken after 24 months of ibrutinib treatment. For the CDR3, the DNA is TGTGCCAGCAGCCCCCGGTATAGGTTTAGTTCTGCCGAGCAGTACTTC. Its translation is CASSPRYRFSSAEQYF.